One and the same sample provided the 19 T cell receptor beta chains below, sequenced in a study of blood T cell repertoires in COVID-19. Method: immunoSEQ multiplex PCR; TCRdb's copy keeps in-frame clones and lacks some. The table shows about 60,000 clones, with roughly four fifths occurring only once. The specimen was peripheral blood. These TCRs come from a human donor in a cohort sampled during active COVID-19.

This clone has a count of ten or more. V and J are TRBV28 and TRBJ1-5; D is unclear. Germline loops: CDR1 MDHEN, CDR2 SYDVKM. This CDR3 is 13 amino acids long. The V end was cut by 2 bases, the J end by 7 bases, with 9 bases between. CDR3 nucleotides: TGTGCCAGCAGTTTACGGGGAGGGCAGCCCCAGCATTTT. Its protein product is CASSLRGGQPQHF.

A single count supports this clone. The J gene is TRBJ2-7, the V gene TRBV7-2, with TRBD1 matching over 7 bases. Per the germline V gene, CDR1 is SGHTA and CDR2 is FQGNSA. The CDR3 contains 15 residues. V trimming: 5 bases; J trimming: 3 bases; junction bases outside the gene matches: 10. The CDR3 region has the DNA TGTGCCAGCAGCCAGTCCAACCGACAGGGCTACGAGCAGTACTTC. This gives the protein CASSQSNRQGYEQYF.

The chain has TRBV28 and TRBJ2-7; 9 nucleotides match TRBD2. The CDR3 loop spans 16 amino acids. Germline CDR1 reads MDHEN; CDR2 reads SYDVKM. The ends lost 7 bases at V and 4 bases at J; junction bases unmatched: 14. In DNA form, the CDR3 reads TGTGCCAGCATCCCGGGGGTCGCGGGGGGGCAATACGAGCAGTACTTC. Amino acid sequence: CASIPGVAGGQYEQYF.

The genes are TRBV7-9 and TRBJ2-7; D is perhaps TRBD1 (6 bases). The CDR3 covers 14 residues. Germline V gives CDR1 SEHNR, CDR2 FQNEAQ (reference sequence). Trimming left V 2 bases short and J 6 bases short, with 14 bases between. CDR3 in DNA: TGTGCCAGCAGCTTACTCCCAGGGGCCAGCGAGCAGTACTTC. Amino acids: CASSLLPGASEQYF.

V gene TRBV2 combines with J gene TRBJ2-7, with 9 bases fitting TRBD1. The CDR3 contains 16 residues. Germline V CDR1 and CDR2: SNHLY, FYNNEI. V shed 4 bases and J 0 bases; nucleotides not matched to a gene: 7. CDR3 nucleotides: TGTGCCAGCAGTGCCCAAGGGACAGGGATCTCCTACGAGCAGTACTTC. Amino acids: CASSAQGTGISYEQYF.

CDR3 nucleotides: TGTGCCAGCAGTTACTTTCGGGGTAATTCACCCCTCCACTTT. Translated: CASSYFRGNSPLHF. This chain connects TRBV6-6 to TRBJ1-6; the D is unclear. The CDR3 spans 14 residues. Trimming removed 1 base from V and 6 bases from J, with 7 bases in between. CDR1 and CDR2 from the germline V gene are MNHNY and SVGAGI (reference sequence).

The chain employs TRBV28 and TRBJ1-5; D unresolved. Germline V gives CDR1 MDHEN, CDR2 SYDVKM. The CDR3 has 16 residues. The V and J ends lost 4 bases and 5 bases respectively, with 18 bases between them. The CDR3 loop is CASSSNPALGDQPQHF. As DNA, the CDR3 is TGTGCCAGCAGTTCCAATCCGGCCCTCGGGGATCAGCCCCAGCATTTT.

The rearrangement uses TRBV27 and TRBJ1-3; D may be TRBD1 (6 bases). This CDR3 region has 14 residues. Trimming left V 5 bases short and J 5 bases short, with 13 bases between. Per germline, CDR1 MNHEY and CDR2 SMNVEV (reference sequence). CDR3 in amino acids: CASSPMDSRNTIYF. CDR3 DNA: TGTGCCAGCAGTCCTATGGACAGTCGAAACACCATATATTTT.

This clone was picked up a small number of times. The CDR3 loop reads CASSQVELRQVNTGELFF. The DNA for the CDR3 is TGTGCCAGCAGCCAAGTTGAATTGAGACAGGTTAACACCGGGGAGCTGTTTTTT. The gene calls are TRBV4-2 and TRBJ2-2; tentative D call: TRBD1 (6 bases). This CDR3 is built from 18 residues. The ends were cut back, 1 base at V and 2 bases at J, with 17 bases in the middle. The germline CDR1 and CDR2 sequences are LGHNA and YNFKEQ.

The V gene is TRBV7-9, the J gene TRBJ2-7; TRBD1 matches 10 bases. With 5 bases clipped from V and 2 bases from J, the junction kept 9 bases outside the gene matches. Germline V lookup: CDR1 SEHNR, CDR2 FQNEAQ (reference sequence). The CDR3 totals 16 residues. CDR3 sequence: CASSRLGQGGTYEQYF. The DNA for the CDR3 is TGTGCCAGCAGCCGACTCGGACAGGGGGGTACCTACGAGCAGTACTTC.

The sample holds a few counts of this clone. The chain has TRBV3-1 (or the pseudogene TRBV3-2) and TRBJ1-6; D is unclear. The germline gives CDR1 LGHDT, CDR2 YNNKEL (reference sequence). Trimming pared 4 bases from V and 13 bases from J, leaving 2 bases between. The CDR3 has 9 amino acids. The CDR3 sequence: CASSPPLHF. The CDR3, as DNA: TGTGCCAGCAGCCCTCCCCTCCACTTT.

The V call is TRBV27, the J call TRBJ2-6; TRBD1 might be the D (6 bases). From germline, CDR1 is MNHEY and CDR2 SMNVEV (reference sequence). V was trimmed by 4 bases and J by 4 bases, leaving 17 bases between them. The CDR3 runs 17 residues. In nucleotides, the CDR3 is TGTGCCAGCAGTTCCCAGGGGCGCTTGAAGGGGGCCAACGTCCTGACTTTC. Amino acids: CASSSQGRLKGANVLTF.

This chain links TRBV6-1 with TRBJ1-2; possible D gene TRBD1, 5 bases. Between the trimmed V and J ends, which lost 2 bases and 4 bases, there was a span of 14 bases. Germline V gives CDR1 MNHNS, CDR2 SASEGT. This CDR3 contains 15 residues. For the CDR3, the DNA is TGTGCCAGCAGTGAAAATCCCAGGGATCTCTATGGCTACACCTTC. Translation gives CASSENPRDLYGYTF.

The chain links TRBV14 to TRBJ2-7, with D unclear. V shed 1 base and J shed 9 bases, with 10 bases lying between them. The CDR3 is made up of 12 amino acids. Germline CDR1 and CDR2: SGHDN and FVKESK. CDR3: CASSQAPFVQYF. In nucleotides, the CDR3 is TGTGCCAGCAGCCAAGCCCCATTTGTGCAGTACTTC.

The table lists this clone with a count of one. V gene TRBV10-1 combines with J gene TRBJ2-2; D is undetermined. The CDR3 runs to 14 residues. Per germline, CDR1 WNHNN and CDR2 SYGVQD (reference sequence). Trimming cost V 5 bases and J 1 base, with 8 bases left between them. As DNA, the CDR3 is TGCGCCAGCAGTCGAAGAGAGAACACCGGGGAGCTGTTTTTT. Translating gives CASSRRENTGELFF.

The CDR3 region has the DNA TGTGCCTGGACCAGAAACAGCGGTGCCTACGAGCAGTACTTC. Its translation: CAWTRNSGAYEQYF. V gene TRBV30 combines with J gene TRBJ2-7, with D possibly TRBD2 on 5 matching bases. The germline V and J ends were trimmed by 4 bases and 2 bases, with 15 bases remaining between them. The germline V gene has CDR1 GTSNPN and CDR2 SVGIG (reference sequence). CDR3 length equals 14 residues.

This clone was seen a single time. V is TRBV7-9 and J is TRBJ2-3, with 7 bases that match TRBD1. The V segment lost 0 bases and the J segment 2 bases; nucleotides outside the gene matches: 2. CDR3 length: 15 residues. Germline assignment: CDR1 SEHNR and CDR2 FQNEAQ (reference sequence). The CDR3 is CASSLAGTDTDTQYF. CDR3 nucleotide sequence: TGTGCCAGCAGCTTAGCCGGGACAGACACAGATACGCAGTATTTT.

The chain couples TRBV30 to TRBJ2-7; a weak D match, TRBD2 (7 bases). The CDR3 runs 17 residues. Trimming pared 3 bases from V and 2 bases from J, leaving 23 bases between. Looked up from germline, CDR1 is GTSNPN and CDR2 is SVGIG (reference sequence). DNA for the CDR3: TGTGCCTGGAGCCGCCCCCGAAGGGGGGGTTGGGCCTACGAGCAGTACTTC. This translates into CAWSRPRRGGWAYEQYF. Full variable domain (rest looked up from reference TRBV30 and TRBJ2-7): SQTIHQWPATLVQPVGSPLSLECTVEGTSNPNLYWYRQAAGRGLQLLFYSVGIGQISSEVPQNLSASRPQDRQFILSSKKLLLSDSGFYLCAWSRPRRGGWAYEQYFGPGTRLTVT.

The CDR3 spells CASSSQILVSGAQYF. The CDR3 DNA reads TGTGCCAGCAGTTCCCAAATACTTGTTTCGGGGGCGCAGTATTTT. V usage is TRBV6-2 or TRBV6-3 and J usage is TRBJ2-3; D perhaps matches TRBD2 (6 bases). V gave up 4 bases and J gave up 10 bases, with 21 bases separating them. The germline gives CDR1 MNHEY, CDR2 SVGEGT. This CDR3 spans 15 amino acids.